The 27 T cell receptor beta chains listed next were all sequenced from one sample in a study of T cells in Graves' hyperthyroidism and ophthalmopathy. It was RNA transcripts that yielded the amplified TCR beta CDR3 regions. HTBI primers were the set used in a first-round RT-PCR of the TCR CDR3. MiXCR, run by TCRdb on the multiplex PCR reads, gives a single entry per CDR3 protein. The sample lists about 560,000 distinct CDR3 sequences, 11% to 15% occurring once. Sequencing was performed on blood. These receptor sequences come from a woman in her thirties or forties with Graves' hyperthyroidism.

This clonotype has a handful of counts. The genes are TRBV6-2 or TRBV6-3 and TRBJ2-2; D uncertain. Germline V gives CDR1 MNHEY, CDR2 SVGEGT. This CDR3 has 15 amino acids. V was trimmed by 0 bases and J by 1 base, leaving 6 bases between them. The CDR3 spells CASSYSRRNTGELFF. Here the CDR3 DNA reads TGTGCCAGCAGTTACTCTCGGAGGAACACCGGGGAGCTGTTTTTT.

This clonotype was recorded at least ten times. This chain links TRBV28 with TRBJ1-6; D not resolved. The CDR3 runs to 14 residues. Germline loops: CDR1 MDHEN, CDR2 SYDVKM. V was trimmed by 1 base and J by 5 bases, leaving 6 bases between them. The CDR3 sequence is CASSLYPDNSPLHF. DNA of the CDR3: TGTGCCAGCAGTTTATATCCGGATAATTCACCCCTCCACTTT. The variable domain in full, completed from reference TRBV28 and TRBJ1-6, reads DVKVTQSSRYLVKRTGEKVFLECVQDMDHENMFWYRQDPGLGLRLIYFSYDVKMKEKGDIPEGYSVSREKKERFSLILESASTNQTSMYLCASSLYPDNSPLHFGNGTRLTVT.

This clonotype was seen many times. The chain couples TRBV20-1 to TRBJ2-7; TRBD1 aligns across 9 bases. The CDR3 is 16 amino acids. J gave up 3 bases and V 7 bases, and 16 bases lay outside the gene matches. Germline V gene lookup returns CDR1 DFQATT and CDR2 SNEGSKA (reference sequence). The CDR3 protein is CSVPGQGPRPNYEQYF. The CDR3 coding sequence is TGCAGTGTCCCGGGACAGGGACCAAGACCGAACTACGAGCAGTACTTC.

This clonotype was seen many times. This chain links TRBV5-1 with TRBJ1-1; D is undetermined. CDR3 length: 14 residues. V lost 4 bases, J lost 1 base, and 11 bases lay in between. Germline CDR1 reads SGHRS; CDR2 reads YFSETQ. The CDR3 DNA follows: TGCGCCAGCAGCGCTCCCTGGCCGAACACTGAAGCTTTCTTT. Protein sequence: CASSAPWPNTEAFF.

In DNA, the CDR3 is TGTGCCAGTAGCTACCGGGACAGCCAAGAGACCCAGTACTTC. Protein: CASSYRDSQETQYF. The chain is built from TRBV19 and TRBJ2-5; TRBD1 agrees at 7 bases. V dropped 6 bases and J dropped 1; count of bases not matched to a gene: 5. Germline values: CDR1 LNHDA, CDR2 SQIVND (reference sequence). This CDR3 contains 14 residues.

This sequence joins TRBV5-1 and TRBJ2-7; D possibly corresponds to TRBD2 (7 bases). The CDR3 sequence is 14 residues long. The germline V and J ends were trimmed by 0 bases and 5 bases, with 12 bases remaining between them. Germline loops: CDR1 SGHRS, CDR2 YFSETQ. CDR3: CASSLGGGANEQYF. DNA of the CDR3: TGCGCCAGCAGCTTGGGGGGGGGGGCAAACGAGCAGTACTTC.

This clonotype was counted many times. The J gene is TRBJ2-7, the V gene TRBV20-1, with D possibly being TRBD1 (5 bases). V shed 4 bases and J shed 4 bases, with 17 bases lying between them. CDR1 and CDR2 (germline): DFQATT, SNEGSKA (reference sequence). CDR3 length: 14 residues. The CDR3 DNA follows: TGCAGTGCTAAACAACAGGCAGCAGCTTACGAGCAGTACTTC. This gives the protein CSAKQQAAAYEQYF.

This clonotype was observed a handful of times. The rearrangement links TRBV30 to TRBJ2-2, with D tentatively TRBD2 (5 bases). V dropped 2 bases and J dropped 5 bases, with 12 bases sitting between them. Germline lookup yields CDR1 GTSNPN and CDR2 SVGIG (reference sequence). This CDR3 has 14 amino acids. CDR3 in DNA: TGTGCCTGGAGTCAATCCCGGGGTACCGGGGAGCTGTTTTTT. Encoded protein: CAWSQSRGTGELFF.

This clonotype was found many times. The V and J genes are TRBV12-3 or TRBV12-4 and TRBJ1-2; 7 bases align to TRBD1. This CDR3 contains 12 residues. V trimming: 3 bases; J trimming: 7 bases; junction bases outside the gene matches: 2. The CDR3 DNA reads TGTGCCAGCAGTTTTGACAGGGCTGGCTACACCTTC. It yields the protein CASSFDRAGYTF.

About this clonotype itself: Being one base from a much bigger clone, this may be a read error. This chain links TRBV20-1 with TRBJ1-1; D ambiguous. The length of the CDR3 is 13 residues. CDR1 is DFQATT, CDR2 SNEGSKA, per germline (reference sequence). DNA of the CDR3: TGCGGTGCTAGACCCCTAGCTTGGACTGAAGCTTTCTTT. This encodes CGARPLAWTEAFF.

This clonotype was detected ten times or more. Compared with germline, one end of the junction differs, possibly owing to a read error. The chain couples TRBV19 to TRBJ2-7; 7 nucleotides align to TRBD2. Germline V gene lookup returns CDR1 LNHDA and CDR2 SQIVND (reference sequence). The length of the CDR3 is 15 residues. CDR3 protein: CASWGVGGSSSEQYF. CDR3 bases: TGTGCCAGTTGGGGAGTCGGCGGGAGTTCCTCCGAGCAGTACTTC.

As regards this clonotype: This may come from a read error, since a much larger clone is one base off. The chain combines TRBV5-8 with TRBJ1-2, with a tentative D call TRBD1 (5 bases). Trimming left V 5 bases short and J 2 bases short, with 10 bases between. Germline CDR1 and CDR2: SGHTS and YDEGEE. The CDR3 consists of 13 residues. CDR3 bases: TGTGCCAGCAGTCCCCGGGGGAACTATGGCTACACCTTC. Amino acid sequence: CASSPRGNYGYTF.

The CDR3 here is CASSTGTGREQYF. The CDR3 DNA follows: TGTGCCAGCAGTACCGGGACAGGGCGCGAGCAGTACTTC. The chain is built from TRBV12-3 or TRBV12-4 and TRBJ2-7; TRBD1 agrees at 9 bases. This CDR3 is 13 amino acids long. Trimming took 5 bases from V and 6 from J; bases not matched to a gene: 5.

CDR3 sequence: CASRPGTSGRRTDTQYF. CDR3 nucleotide sequence: TGTGCCAGCAGACCAGGGACTAGCGGGAGGAGGACAGATACGCAGTATTTT. The chain uses TRBV7-9 and TRBJ2-3, with 15 bases fitting TRBD2. Germline loops: CDR1 SEHNR, CDR2 FQNEAQ (reference sequence). The CDR3 has 17 residues. V was pared by 6 bases and J by 3 bases, with 7 bases of the junction left unmatched.

This clonotype was observed many times. J is TRBJ1-4 and V is TRBV7-9; 10 bases agree with TRBD1. There are 14 residues in the CDR3. The V segment lost 5 bases and the J segment 5 bases; nucleotides outside the gene matches: 2. The germline V gene encodes CDR1 SEHNR and CDR2 FQNEAQ (reference sequence). The DNA of the CDR3 is TGTGCCAGCAGCCAGGGACAGGGGAATGAAAAACTGTTTTTT. It translates to CASSQGQGNEKLFF.

CDR3 coding DNA: TGTGCCAGTAGAGTCCAGGGACTGGACACCGGGGAGCTGTTTTTT. Protein: CASRVQGLDTGELFF. This rearrangement joins TRBV19 to TRBJ2-2, with D possibly TRBD2 on 6 matching bases. Germline V gives CDR1 LNHDA, CDR2 SQIVND (reference sequence). With 6 bases removed from V and 3 bases from J, the gap between germline ends came to 14 bases. CDR3 length equals 15 residues. Combining the CDR3 with reference TRBV19 and TRBJ2-2 gives the whole variable domain DGGITQSPKYLFRKEGQNVTLSCEQNLNHDAMYWYRQDPGQGLRLIYYSQIVNDFQKGDIAEGYSVSREKKESFPLTVTSAQKNPTAFYLCASRVQGLDTGELFFGEGSRLTVL.

This clonotype has ten or more counts. The chain has TRBV28 and TRBJ1-6; the D is unclear. V dropped 1 base and J dropped 7 bases, with 8 bases sitting between them. Germline CDR1 is MDHEN and CDR2 is SYDVKM. The CDR3 is 14 amino acids. The DNA of the CDR3 is TGTGCCAGCAGTTTATCGCTCGACAATTCACCCCTCCACTTT. It encodes CASSLSLDNSPLHF.

This clonotype occurred many times. The chain has TRBV28 and TRBJ2-7; 7 bases line up with TRBD1. Germline CDR1 is MDHEN and CDR2 is SYDVKM. Germline trimming cut 7 bases from V and 7 bases from J; bases unmatched to any gene: 7. The CDR3 contains 12 residues. The CDR3 is CASTGTVREQYF. CDR3 DNA: TGTGCCAGCACCGGGACAGTGCGTGAGCAGTACTTC. The full variable domain, its missing parts supplied by reference TRBV28 and TRBJ2-7, is DVKVTQSSRYLVKRTGEKVFLECVQDMDHENMFWYRQDPGLGLRLIYFSYDVKMKEKGDIPEGYSVSREKKERFSLILESASTNQTSMYLCASTGTVREQYFGPGTRLTVT.

In this sample, this clonotype turned up a few times. V gene TRBV14 combines with J gene TRBJ2-1; D ambiguous. Trimming cost V 1 base and J 3 bases, with 4 bases left between them. The V gene's germline CDR1 is SGHDN and CDR2 FVKESK. The CDR3 is 13 amino acids. Written as DNA, the CDR3 is TGTGCCAGCAGCCAAGTTCACTACAATGAGCAGTTCTTC. This codes for CASSQVHYNEQFF.

V and J are TRBV12-3 or TRBV12-4 and TRBJ2-7; D is possibly TRBD1 (5 bases). The V end was cut by 3 bases, the J end by 2 bases, with 11 bases between. The CDR3 is 14 amino acids. CDR3 bases: TGTGCCAGCAGTTTTAGGGGTTTTACCTACGAGCAGTACTTC. Translating gives CASSFRGFTYEQYF.

This clonotype showed up just a few times. DNA of the CDR3: TGCGCCAGCAGCCAAGAAACTGGGAATGAAAAACTGTTTTTT. Encoded protein: CASSQETGNEKLFF. The chain is built from TRBV4-1 and TRBJ1-4, with D hard to call. This CDR3 has 14 residues. V lost 0 bases, J lost 5 bases, and 7 bases lay in between. Germline V gives CDR1 MGHRA, CDR2 YSYEKL.

J is TRBJ2-3 and V is TRBV7-6; D is perhaps TRBD2 (5 bases). Between the trimmed V and J ends, which lost 5 bases and 6 bases, there was a span of 15 bases. CDR1 and CDR2 from the germline V gene are SGHVS and FNYEAQ. This CDR3 has 14 amino acids. The CDR3 region is CASSASLAVDTQYF. The CDR3 nucleotides are TGTGCCAGCAGCGCGTCTCTAGCTGTGGATACGCAGTATTTT.

This clonotype was seen repeatedly, ten times or more. The rearrangement joins TRBV7-8 to TRBJ1-2, with 11 bases identical to TRBD1. The J segment lost 4 bases and the V segment lost 1 base, leaving 11 bases of the junction unmatched. Germline lookup yields CDR1 SGHVS and CDR2 FQNEAQ. The CDR3 sequence is 18 residues long. For the CDR3, the DNA is TGTGCCAGCAGCTTAGGACATGGACAGGGGGCGCGGGGCTATGGCTACACCTTC. It is translated as CASSLGHGQGARGYGYTF.

This clonotype showed up just a few times. A much larger clonotype is one base distant, so this may be a read error. This chain uses TRBV5-1 with TRBJ2-7; D gene ambiguous. V dropped 0 bases and J dropped 3 bases, with 7 bases sitting between them. Germline V lookup: CDR1 SGHRS, CDR2 YFSETQ. The CDR3 spans 13 residues. CDR3 nucleotides: TGCGCCAGCAGCTTGGAACAGAACTACGAGCAGTACTTC. Residues: CASSLEQNYEQYF.

Only one count was recorded for this clonotype. As DNA, the CDR3 is TGTGCCAGCAGTTACCTCAAAGACCTAGGGGGCTACACCTTC. Translating gives CASSYLKDLGGYTF. This chain uses TRBV6-5 with TRBJ1-2; D is uncertain. Germline lookup yields CDR1 MNHEY and CDR2 SVGAGI. The V gene lost 2 bases and the J gene lost 8 bases, with 15 bases spanning the gap. The CDR3 spans 14 residues.

The chain has TRBV20-1 and TRBJ2-2, with D tentatively TRBD2 (5 bases). V was clipped by 1 base and J by 2 bases, with 17 bases between them. Germline lookup yields CDR1 DFQATT and CDR2 SNEGSKA (reference sequence). This CDR3 is built from 17 residues. The CDR3 region is CSARAEREPLNTGELFF. The CDR3 DNA reads as TGCAGTGCTAGAGCCGAGAGGGAACCTCTAAACACCGGGGAGCTGTTTTTT.

This clonotype turned up a few times. This rearrangement joins TRBV4-2 to TRBJ2-2; 8 bases align to TRBD2. This CDR3 spans 18 amino acids. Germline-derived CDR1 and CDR2 are LGHNA and YNFKEQ. J was trimmed by 5 bases and V by 0 bases; bases with no gene match: 11. The CDR3 nucleotides read TGTGCCAGCAGCCAAGATCTATTAGCGGGAAGTAATACCGGGGAGCTGTTTTTT. As protein: CASSQDLLAGSNTGELFF.